The subject of this entry is one T cell receptor (beta chain). CDR1 is LGHDT, CDR2 YNNKEL, per germline (reference sequence). V gave up 4 bases and J gave up 0 bases; unmatched junction bases: 4. There are 16 residues in the CDR3. The source of the sample is a study of early T cells in non-severe SARS-CoV-2 infection. TCRdb reanalysed the 5' RACE reads using MiXCR and keeps one entry per CDR3 protein. The profile covers about 83,000 distinct CDR3 sequences, with 10% appearing a single time and about 8.2% taken by the ten largest. The sequence came from an adult who was a healthcare worker with PCR-confirmed SARS-CoV-2 infection or an uninfected control (not recorded which). This chain links TRBV3-1 with TRBJ2-2, with 8 bases fitting TRBD2. Sequencing used whole blood, obtained at baseline. The CDR3 bases are TGTGCCAGCAGCCCTTCACTAGCGGCGAACACCGGGGAGCTGTTTTTT. Protein product: CASSPSLAANTGELFF.